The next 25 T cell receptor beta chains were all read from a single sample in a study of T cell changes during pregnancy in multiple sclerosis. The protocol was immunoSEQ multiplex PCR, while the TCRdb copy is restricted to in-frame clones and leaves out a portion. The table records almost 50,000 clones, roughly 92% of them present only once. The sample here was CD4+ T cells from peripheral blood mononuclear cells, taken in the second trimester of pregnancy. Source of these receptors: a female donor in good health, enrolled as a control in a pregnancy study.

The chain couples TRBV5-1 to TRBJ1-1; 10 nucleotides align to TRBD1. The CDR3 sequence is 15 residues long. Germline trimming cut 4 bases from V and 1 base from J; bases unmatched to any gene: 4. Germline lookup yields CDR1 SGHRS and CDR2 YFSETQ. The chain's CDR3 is CASSPRQGANTEAFF. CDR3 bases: TGCGCCAGCAGCCCAAGACAGGGGGCGAACACTGAAGCTTTCTTT.

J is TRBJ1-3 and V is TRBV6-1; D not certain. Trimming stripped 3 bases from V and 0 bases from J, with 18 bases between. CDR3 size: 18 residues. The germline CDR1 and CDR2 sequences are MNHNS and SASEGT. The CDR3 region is CASSDRASWTRSGNTIYF. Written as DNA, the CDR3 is TGTGCCAGCAGTGATCGGGCCTCCTGGACTCGCTCTGGAAACACCATATATTTT.

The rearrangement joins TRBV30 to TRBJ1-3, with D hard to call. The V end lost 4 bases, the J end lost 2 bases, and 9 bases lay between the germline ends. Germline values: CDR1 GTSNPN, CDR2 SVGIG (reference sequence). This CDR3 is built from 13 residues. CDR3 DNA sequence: TGTGCCTGGACAGACTACCCTGGAAACACCATATATTTT. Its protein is CAWTDYPGNTIYF.

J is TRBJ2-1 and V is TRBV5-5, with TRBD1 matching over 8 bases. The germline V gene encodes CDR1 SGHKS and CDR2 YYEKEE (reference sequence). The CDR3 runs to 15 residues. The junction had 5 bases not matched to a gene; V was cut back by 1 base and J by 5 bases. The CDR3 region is CASSLPDRDDNEQFF. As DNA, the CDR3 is TGTGCCAGCAGCTTGCCGGACAGGGATGACAATGAGCAGTTCTTC.

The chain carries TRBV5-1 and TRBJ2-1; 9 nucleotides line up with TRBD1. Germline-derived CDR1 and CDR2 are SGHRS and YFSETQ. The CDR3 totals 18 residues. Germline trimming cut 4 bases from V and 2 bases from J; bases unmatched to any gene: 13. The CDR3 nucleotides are TGCGCCAGCAGCACGGACAGGGGAACCCAACCGGCCTACAATGAGCAGTTCTTC. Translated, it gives CASSTDRGTQPAYNEQFF.

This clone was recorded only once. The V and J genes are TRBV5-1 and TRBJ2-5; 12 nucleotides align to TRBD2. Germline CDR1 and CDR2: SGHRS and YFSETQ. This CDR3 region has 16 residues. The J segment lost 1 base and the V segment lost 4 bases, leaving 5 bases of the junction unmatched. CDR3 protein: CASSPGLAGPQETQYF. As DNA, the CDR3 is TGCGCCAGCAGCCCCGGACTAGCGGGACCCCAAGAGACCCAGTACTTC.

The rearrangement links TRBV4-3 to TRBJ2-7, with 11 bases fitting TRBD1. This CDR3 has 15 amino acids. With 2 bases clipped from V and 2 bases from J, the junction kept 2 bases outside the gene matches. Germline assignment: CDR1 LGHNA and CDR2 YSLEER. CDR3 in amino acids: CASSQRDRGAYEQYF. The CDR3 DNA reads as TGCGCCAGCAGCCAAAGGGACAGGGGGGCCTACGAGCAGTACTTC.

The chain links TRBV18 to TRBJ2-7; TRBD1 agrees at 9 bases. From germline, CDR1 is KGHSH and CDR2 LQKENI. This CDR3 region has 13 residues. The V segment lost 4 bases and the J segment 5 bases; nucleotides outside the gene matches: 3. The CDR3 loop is CASSQDRGDEQYF. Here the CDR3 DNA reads TGTGCCAGCTCACAGGACAGGGGCGACGAGCAGTACTTC. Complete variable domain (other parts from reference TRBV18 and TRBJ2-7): NAGVMQNPRHLVRRRGQEARLRCSPMKGHSHVYWYRQLPEEGLKFMVYLQKENIIDESGMPKERFSAEFPKEGPSILRIQQVVRGDSAAYFCASSQDRGDEQYFGPGTRLTVT.

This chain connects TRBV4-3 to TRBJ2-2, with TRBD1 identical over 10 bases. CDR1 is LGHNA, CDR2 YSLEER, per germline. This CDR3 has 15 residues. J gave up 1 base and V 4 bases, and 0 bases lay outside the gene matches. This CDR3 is CASSRDRGNTGELFF. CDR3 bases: TGCGCCAGCAGCCGGGACAGGGGGAACACCGGGGAGCTGTTTTTT.

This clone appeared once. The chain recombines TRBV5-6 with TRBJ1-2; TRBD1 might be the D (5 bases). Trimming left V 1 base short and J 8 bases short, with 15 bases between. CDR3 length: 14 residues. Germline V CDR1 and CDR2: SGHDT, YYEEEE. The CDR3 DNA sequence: TGTGCCAGCAGCTTGTATCAGGGCTTCGGCGGCTACACCTTC. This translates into CASSLYQGFGGYTF.

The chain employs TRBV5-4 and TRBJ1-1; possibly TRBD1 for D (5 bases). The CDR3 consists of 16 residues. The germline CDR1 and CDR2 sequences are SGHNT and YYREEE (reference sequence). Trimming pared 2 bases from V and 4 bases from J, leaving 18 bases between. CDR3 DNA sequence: TGTGCCAGCAGCTTTTCTGGGGTGGGGCATGGCACTGAAGCTTTCTTT. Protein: CASSFSGVGHGTEAFF.

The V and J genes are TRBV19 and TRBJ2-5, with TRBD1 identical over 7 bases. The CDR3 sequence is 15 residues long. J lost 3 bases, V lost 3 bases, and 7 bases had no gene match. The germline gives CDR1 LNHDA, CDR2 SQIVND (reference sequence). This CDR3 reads CASSMLSTGEETQYF. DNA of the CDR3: TGTGCCAGTAGTATGCTCTCTACAGGGGAAGAGACCCAGTACTTC.

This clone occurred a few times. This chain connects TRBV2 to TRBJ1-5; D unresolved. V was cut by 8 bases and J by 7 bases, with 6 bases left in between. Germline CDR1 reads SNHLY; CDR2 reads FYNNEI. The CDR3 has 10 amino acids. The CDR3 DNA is TGTGCCAGCGCACGGCAGCCCCAGCATTTT. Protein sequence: CASARQPQHF. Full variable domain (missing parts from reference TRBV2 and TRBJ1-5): EPEVTQTPSHQVTQMGQEVILRCVPISNHLYFYWYRQILGQKVEFLVSFYNNEISEKSEIFDDQFSVERPDGSNFTLKIRSTKLEDSAMYFCASARQPQHFGDGTRLSIL.

The CDR3 region has the DNA TGCAGCGTTGAAGTAAAGCTGGATGGCTACACCTTC. Amino acids: CSVEVKLDGYTF. J is TRBJ1-2 and V is TRBV29-1; no reliable D call. Germline V CDR1 and CDR2: SQVTM, ANQGSEA. The V and J ends lost 1 base and 6 bases respectively, with 9 bases between them. CDR3 length equals 12 residues.

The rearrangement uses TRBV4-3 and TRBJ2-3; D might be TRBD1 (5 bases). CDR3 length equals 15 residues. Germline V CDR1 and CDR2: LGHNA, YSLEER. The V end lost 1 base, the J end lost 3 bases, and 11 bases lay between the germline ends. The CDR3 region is CASSQGMGRTDTQYF. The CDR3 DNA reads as TGCGCCAGCAGCCAAGGGATGGGGCGGACAGATACGCAGTATTTT.

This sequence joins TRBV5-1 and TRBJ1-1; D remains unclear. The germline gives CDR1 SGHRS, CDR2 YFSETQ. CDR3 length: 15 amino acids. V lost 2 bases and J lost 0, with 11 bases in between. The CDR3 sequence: CASSFTGSLNTEAFF. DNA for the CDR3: TGCGCCAGCAGCTTTACCGGGTCCTTGAACACTGAAGCTTTCTTT. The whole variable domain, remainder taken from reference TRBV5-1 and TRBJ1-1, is KAGVTQTPRYLIKTRGQQVTLSCSPISGHRSVSWYQQTPGQGLQFLFEYFSETQRNKGNFPGRFSGRQFSNSRSEMNVSTLELGDSALYLCASSFTGSLNTEAFFGQGTRLTVV.

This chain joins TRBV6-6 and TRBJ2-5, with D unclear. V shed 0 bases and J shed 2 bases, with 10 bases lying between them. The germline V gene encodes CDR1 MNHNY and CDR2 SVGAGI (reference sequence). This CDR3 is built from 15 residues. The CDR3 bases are TGTGCCAGCAGTTACTCTGGCGGCATTCAAGAGACCCAGTACTTC. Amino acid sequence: CASSYSGGIQETQYF.

This CDR3 reads CASSPRDISIYGYTF. The CDR3 DNA reads as TGTGCCAGCTCACCACGGGACATAAGTATTTATGGCTACACCTTC. V and J are TRBV18 and TRBJ1-2, with a possible D match to TRBD1 (6 bases). The ends were cut back, 1 base at V and 5 bases at J, with 14 bases in the middle. Germline CDR1 KGHSH, CDR2 LQKENI. The CDR3 has 15 amino acids.

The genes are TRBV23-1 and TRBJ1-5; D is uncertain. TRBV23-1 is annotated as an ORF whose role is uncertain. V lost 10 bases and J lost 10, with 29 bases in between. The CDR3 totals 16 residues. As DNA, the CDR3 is TGCGCCACCACGGGTCCCACTAGCACTGAGATAGTACCCCAGCATTTT. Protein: CATTGPTSTEIVPQHF.

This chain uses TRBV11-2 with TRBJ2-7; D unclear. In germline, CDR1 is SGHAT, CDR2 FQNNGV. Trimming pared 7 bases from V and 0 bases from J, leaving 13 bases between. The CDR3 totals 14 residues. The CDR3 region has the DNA TGTGCCAGCAAGTTACAGCCGAACTCCTACGAGCAGTACTTC. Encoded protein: CASKLQPNSYEQYF.

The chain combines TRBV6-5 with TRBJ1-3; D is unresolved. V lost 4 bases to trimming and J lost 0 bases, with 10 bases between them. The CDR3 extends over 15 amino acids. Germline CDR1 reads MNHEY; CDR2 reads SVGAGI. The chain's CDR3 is CASSLTSNSGNTIYF. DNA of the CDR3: TGTGCCAGCAGTTTGACTTCCAACTCTGGAAACACCATATATTTT.

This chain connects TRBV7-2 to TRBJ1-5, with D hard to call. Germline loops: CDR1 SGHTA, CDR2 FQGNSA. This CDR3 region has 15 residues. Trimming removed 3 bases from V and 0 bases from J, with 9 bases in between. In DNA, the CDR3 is TGTGCCAGCAGCTTTATGTTGAGTAGCAATCAGCCCCAGCATTTT. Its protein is CASSFMLSSNQPQHF.

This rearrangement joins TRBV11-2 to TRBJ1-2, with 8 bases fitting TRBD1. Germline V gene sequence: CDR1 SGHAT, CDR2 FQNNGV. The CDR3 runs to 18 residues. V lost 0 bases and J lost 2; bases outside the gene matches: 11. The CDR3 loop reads CASSLERFPGTGNYGYTF. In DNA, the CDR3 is TGTGCCAGCAGCTTAGAAAGATTCCCCGGGACAGGAAACTATGGCTACACCTTC.

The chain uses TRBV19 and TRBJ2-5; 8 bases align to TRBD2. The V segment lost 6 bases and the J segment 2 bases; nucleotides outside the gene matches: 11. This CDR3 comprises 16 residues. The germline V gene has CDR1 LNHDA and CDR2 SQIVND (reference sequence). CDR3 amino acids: CASSGRDGPIQETQYF. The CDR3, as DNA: TGTGCCAGTAGCGGGAGGGACGGCCCGATACAAGAGACCCAGTACTTC.

Here the CDR3 reads CASSRGLFSYEQYF. The CDR3 region has the DNA TGTGCCAGCAGCCGTGGACTTTTCTCCTACGAGCAGTACTTC. The rearrangement uses TRBV13 and TRBJ2-7; D perhaps matches TRBD2 (5 bases). The CDR3 totals 14 residues. Germline CDR1 reads PRHDT; CDR2 reads FYEKMQ (reference sequence). Trimming shortened V by 5 bases and J by 0 bases, and 11 bases separated the two germline ends.